These 17 T cell receptor beta chains came from one sample sequenced in a study of blood T cell repertoires in COVID-19. Sequencing used immunoSEQ multiplex PCR; TCRdb keeps in-frame clones, though not all of them. The table has approximately 150,000 clones, about 85% seen once; the top ten hold approximately 7.6%. The sequenced sample consisted of peripheral blood. The source is a woman at least 80 years old with COVID-19, enrolled during active disease.

CDR3 DNA: TGTGCCAGTAGTCCCCAGACAGGGTTGGGCGGGGAGCTGTTTTTT. It translates to CASSPQTGLGGELFF. The chain couples TRBV19 to TRBJ2-2; TRBD1 aligns across 7 bases. This CDR3 has 15 amino acids. From germline, CDR1 is LNHDA and CDR2 SQIVND (reference sequence). Trimming took 5 bases from V and 7 from J; bases not matched to a gene: 10.

This clone was observed a single time. The gene calls are TRBV19 and TRBJ2-3; 9 bases map to TRBD2. J was trimmed by 2 bases and V by 5 bases; bases with no gene match: 29. CDR1 LNHDA and CDR2 SQIVND come from the germline V gene (reference sequence). This CDR3 is 23 amino acids long. The CDR3 reads CASSGAPGGTSKSRTWDTDTQYF. CDR3 coding DNA: TGTGCCAGTAGTGGGGCCCCTGGGGGGACTAGCAAATCCCGCACTTGGGACACAGATACGCAGTATTTT.

The chain carries TRBV7-2 and TRBJ1-3; D unclear. Trimming shortened V by 3 bases and J by 3 bases, and 12 bases separated the two germline ends. Germline V gene lookup returns CDR1 SGHTA and CDR2 FQGNSA. This CDR3 region has 15 residues. The CDR3: CASSFEGTNGNTIYF. The DNA for the CDR3 is TGTGCCAGCAGCTTCGAGGGTACTAATGGAAACACCATATATTTT.

V is TRBV19 and J is TRBJ1-1, with 7 bases matching TRBD1. Germline CDR1 and CDR2: LNHDA and SQIVND (reference sequence). The CDR3 totals 15 residues. The junction had 12 bases not matched to a gene; V was cut back by 7 bases and J by 4 bases. This CDR3 is CASKGQGVNGTEAFF. The CDR3 nucleotides read TGTGCCAGTAAGGGGCAGGGGGTAAATGGCACTGAAGCTTTCTTT.

The chain uses TRBV23-1 and TRBJ2-2; 9 positions match TRBD1. TRBV23-1 counts as an open reading frame of uncertain function. V was clipped by 0 bases and J by 2 bases; unmatched bases: 16. The CDR3 covers 21 residues. Here the CDR3 DNA reads TGCGCCAGCAGTCAATCAAGAGGACAGGGGCCCGATCGGGCTAACACCGGGGAGCTGTTTTTT. Encoded protein: CASSQSRGQGPDRANTGELFF.

This chain uses TRBV3-1 (or the pseudogene TRBV3-2) with TRBJ2-7; 7 bases are a match to TRBD2. CDR3 length equals 15 residues. J gave up 5 bases and V 1 base, and 8 bases lay outside the gene matches. CDR1 is LGHDT and CDR2 is YNNKEL in the germline V gene (reference sequence). CDR3 sequence (DNA): TGTGCCAGCAGCCAAGCGGGCGGGAGAATGGACGAGCAGTACTTC. It codes for CASSQAGGRMDEQYF.

The rearrangement uses TRBV4-1 and TRBJ1-4; 8 nucleotides agree with TRBD1. V lost 1 base and J lost 8; bases outside the gene matches: 6. Germline V CDR1 and CDR2: MGHRA, YSYEKL. The CDR3 consists of 15 residues. DNA of the CDR3: TGCGCCAGCAGCCAAGCTGCGACAGGGGTCGAAAAACTGTTTTTT. Residues: CASSQAATGVEKLFF.

The V and J genes are TRBV6-4 and TRBJ2-7; TRBD1 agrees at 9 bases. CDR3 length: 13 amino acids. Per germline, CDR1 MRHNA and CDR2 SNTAGT. J was trimmed by 6 bases and V by 6 bases; bases with no gene match: 6. The DNA for the CDR3 is TGTGCCAGCAGCGATAACAGGGGGCGCGAGCAGTACTTC. It translates to CASSDNRGREQYF.

The chain links TRBV27 to TRBJ2-5; D remains unclear. CDR1 is MNHEY and CDR2 is SMNVEV in the germline V gene (reference sequence). V lost 5 bases and J lost 1, with 8 bases in between. This CDR3 spans 13 amino acids. CDR3 sequence: CASSRLVQETQYF. The CDR3 DNA follows: TGTGCCAGCAGTCGATTAGTCCAAGAGACCCAGTACTTC.

V usage is TRBV2 and J usage is TRBJ1-4; D possibly corresponds to TRBD1 (5 bases). Looked up from germline, CDR1 is SNHLY and CDR2 is FYNNEI. The ends were cut back, 4 bases at V and 5 bases at J, with 14 bases in the middle. The length of the CDR3 is 15 residues. The DNA of the CDR3 is TGTGCCAGCAGTGTAACACAGGAGCCGAATGAAAAACTGTTTTTT. Protein sequence: CASSVTQEPNEKLFF. Full variable domain (rest looked up from reference TRBV2 and TRBJ1-4): EPEVTQTPSHQVTQMGQEVILRCVPISNHLYFYWYRQILGQKVEFLVSFYNNEISEKSEIFDDQFSVERPDGSNFTLKIRSTKLEDSAMYFCASSVTQEPNEKLFFGSGTQLSVL.

The rearrangement joins TRBV20-1 to TRBJ2-7, with 9 bases that match TRBD2. CDR1 DFQATT and CDR2 SNEGSKA come from the germline V gene (reference sequence). Losses at the gene ends were 3 bases for V and 4 bases for J; bases not matched to a gene: 13. This CDR3 is built from 16 residues. Here the CDR3 reads CSASPSGRIGGYEQYF. CDR3 coding DNA: TGCAGTGCTAGTCCCAGCGGGAGGATCGGGGGATACGAGCAGTACTTC.

The chain has TRBV5-1 and TRBJ1-1; tentatively, D is TRBD1 (6 bases). This CDR3 is 15 amino acids long. Germline V gives CDR1 SGHRS, CDR2 YFSETQ. Between the trimmed V and J ends, which lost 1 base and 5 bases, there was a span of 15 bases. CDR3 nucleotides: TGCGCCAGCAGCTTGACGGGGGGCCAGGAAACTGAAGCTTTCTTT. It specifies CASSLTGGQETEAFF.

This chain connects TRBV18 to TRBJ1-2; D gene uncertain. Deletions cut 3 bases from V and 8 bases from J, with 22 bases between. The V gene's germline CDR1 is KGHSH and CDR2 LQKENI. The CDR3 is 16 residues long. The CDR3: CASSPASRQEEEGYTF. The CDR3 DNA reads TGTGCCAGCTCACCTGCCAGCCGGCAGGAGGAGGAAGGCTACACCTTC.

The chain joins TRBV21-1 to TRBJ1-6; the table gives TRBD1 as D, unverified against the DNA. TRBV21-1 is a listed pseudogene. CDR3 length: 14 amino acids. CDR3 sequence reads: CASSTTQVFSPLHF. The CDR3, as DNA: TGTGCCAGCAGCACAACCCAGGTGTTTTCACCCCTCCACTTT.

The rearrangement joins TRBV2 to TRBJ1-1; 9 bases are a match to TRBD1. Losses at the gene ends were 6 bases for V and 8 bases for J; bases not matched to a gene: 13. This CDR3 has 15 amino acids. CDR1 is SNHLY and CDR2 is FYNNEI in the germline V gene. CDR3 amino acids: CASSERPGQGGEAFF. In nucleotides, the CDR3 is TGTGCCAGCAGCGAGAGACCGGGACAGGGAGGGGAAGCTTTCTTT.

The J gene is TRBJ2-7, the V gene TRBV5-1; 7 positions agree with TRBD1. The V gene end was trimmed by 2 bases and the J gene end by 2 bases; junction bases not matched to a gene: 16. Germline V gene data show CDR1 as SGHRS and CDR2 as YFSETQ. The CDR3 totals 18 residues. Here the CDR3 DNA reads TGCGCCAGCAGCTTCGACCGAGCCCAGACAGGGTTGGCCTACGAGCAGTACTTC. This encodes CASSFDRAQTGLAYEQYF.

The chain uses TRBV6-5 and TRBJ1-2; a weak D match, TRBD1 (6 bases). Deletions cut 7 bases from V and 8 bases from J, with 23 bases between. The CDR3 extends over 15 amino acids. Looked up from germline, CDR1 is MNHEY and CDR2 is SVGAGI. The CDR3 here is CASIPGTPSLTGYTF. The CDR3 nucleotides read TGTGCCAGCATCCCCGGGACACCCTCCTTGACGGGCTACACCTTC.